The text below deals with one T cell receptor beta chain. What it binds is unknown. Only in-frame clones appear in the TCRdb table, and some are missing; sequencing was by immunoSEQ multiplex PCR. The sample has 100,000 to 140,000 clones, roughly nine tenths seen once. The CDR3 sequence is 17 residues long. The V gene's germline CDR1 is SGHDT and CDR2 YYEEEE. Trimming left V 0 bases short and J 0 bases short, with 15 bases between. The sample comes from a study of T cell responses to AZD1222 COVID-19 vaccine. Findings of the study overall: Mostly white British, mostly female donors; authors suggested clonal diversity may be underestimated. Spike as a whole was targeted by vaccine-associated CD4 TCRs, dominant at 160-218 and 743-854.

This TCR was sampled from an adult in good health. The sequencing used peripheral blood, collected on day 0 of AZD1222 vaccination. J is TRBJ1-1 and V is TRBV5-6; the D gene is possibly TRBD1 (6 bases). CDR3 DNA sequence: TGTGCCAGCAGCTTGGTGGGGCAGGGGCTGATGAACACTGAAGCTTTCTTT. It yields the protein CASSLVGQGLMNTEAFF.